Below, one TCR beta chain is given with its context. The antigen is unknown. One end of the junction does not line up with germline, which may come from a read error. This entry belongs to a study of tumor-infiltrating lymphocytes in primary liver carcinoma. About the study: Patients were both men and women, whose ages ran from 30 to 69 years.

The length of the CDR3 is 14 residues. Per the germline V gene, CDR1 is SNHLY and CDR2 is FYNNEI. TCR beta cDNA was made from approximately 500 ng total RNA with a constant-region primer. Nested multiplex PCR, run for three rounds with slightly modified ARM-PCR, yielded TCR beta libraries. TRBV1-TRBV30 forward primers and a C-beta reverse primer were used in the first two PCR rounds, which each ran for about 10 cycles. From the multiplex PCR reads, TCRdb called clonotypes with MiXCR, one entry per CDR3 protein. The sample lists approximately 340,000 distinct CDR3 sequences; 65% were seen once. The study's findings and limits: Bulk unsorted sampling precluded comparing CD4+ and CD8+ repertoires. Tumor region pairs shared more overlap than did tumor-adjacent and tumor-blood pairs.

Both blood RNA, taken from unsorted whole blood, and germline DNA were extracted. About 4 milliliters of peripheral blood were drawn presurgically. Sample: peripheral blood. The receptor was derived from a man in his forties with primary liver carcinoma and hepatitis B virus infection. The chain employs TRBV2 and TRBJ2-7; D may be TRBD1 or TRBD2 (5 bases each). The CDR3 sequence is CARSERGLLYEQYF. CDR3 sequence (DNA): TGTGCCAGAAGTGAACGGGGCCTCCTATACGAGCAGTACTTC.